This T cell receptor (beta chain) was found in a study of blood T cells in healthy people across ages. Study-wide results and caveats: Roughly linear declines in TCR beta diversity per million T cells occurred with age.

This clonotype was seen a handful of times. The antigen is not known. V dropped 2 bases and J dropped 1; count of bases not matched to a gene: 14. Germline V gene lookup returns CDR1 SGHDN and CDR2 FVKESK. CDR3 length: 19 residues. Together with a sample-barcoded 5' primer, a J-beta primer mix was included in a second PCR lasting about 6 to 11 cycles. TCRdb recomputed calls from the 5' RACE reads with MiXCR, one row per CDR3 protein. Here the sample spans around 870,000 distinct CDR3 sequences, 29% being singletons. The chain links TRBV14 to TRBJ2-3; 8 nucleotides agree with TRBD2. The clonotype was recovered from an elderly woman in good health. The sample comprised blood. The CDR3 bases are TGTGCCAGCAGCCAACGTTTACTAGCGGTTTCTGGTGGCACAGATACGCAGTATTTT. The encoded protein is CASSQRLLAVSGGTDTQYF.